This T cell receptor (beta chain) comes out of a study of shared clonotypes between healthy human individuals. It was CD45RO-negative cells, positively selected for CCR7, that made up naive CD8 cells, with terminally differentiated effector memory CD45RA+ cells excluded. Assay: immunoSEQ multiplex PCR; the TCRdb copy retains only in-frame clones and omits some. This table has 2 million to 2.5 million clones, roughly 91% appearing once. The J segment lost 1 base and the V segment lost 6 bases, leaving 5 bases of the junction unmatched. The length of the CDR3 is 14 residues. CDR1 and CDR2 from the germline V gene are SQVTM and ANQGSEA.

The sequencing sample was made of naive CD8+ T cells from PBMCs. The sequence derives from a man aged 18 to 29 in good health. Some clones in this sample may be carry-over from other donors' samples. The rearrangement joins TRBV29-1 to TRBJ1-5, with 8 bases aligning to TRBD1. This CDR3 reads CSVGQGSSNQPQHF. CDR3 DNA: TGCAGCGTAGGACAGGGATCAAGCAATCAGCCCCAGCATTTT.